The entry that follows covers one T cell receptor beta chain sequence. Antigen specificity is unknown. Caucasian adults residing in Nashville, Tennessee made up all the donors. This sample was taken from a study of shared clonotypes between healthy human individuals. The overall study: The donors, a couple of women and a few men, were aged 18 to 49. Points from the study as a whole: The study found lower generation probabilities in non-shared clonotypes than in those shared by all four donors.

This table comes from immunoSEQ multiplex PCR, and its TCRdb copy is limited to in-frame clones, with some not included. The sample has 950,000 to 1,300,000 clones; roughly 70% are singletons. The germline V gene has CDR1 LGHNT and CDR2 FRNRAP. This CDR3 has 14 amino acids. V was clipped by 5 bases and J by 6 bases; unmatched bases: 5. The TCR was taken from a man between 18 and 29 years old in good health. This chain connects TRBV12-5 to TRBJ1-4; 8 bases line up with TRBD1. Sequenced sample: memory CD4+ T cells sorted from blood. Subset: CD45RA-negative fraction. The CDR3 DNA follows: TGTGCTAGTGGTGGTTCGACAGGGGATGAAAAACTGTTTTTT. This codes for CASGGSTGDEKLFF.